This T cell receptor beta chain was retrieved from a study of blood T cell repertoires in COVID-19. TCRdb's copy holds only in-frame clones and misses some; the assay was immunoSEQ multiplex PCR. Here the sample spans some 300,000 clones, about 90% being singletons. V was pared by 2 bases and J by 7 bases, with 4 bases of the junction left unmatched. Germline V gene lookup returns CDR1 MNHNS and CDR2 SASEGT. The CDR3 covers 13 residues. The rearrangement links TRBV6-1 to TRBJ2-7, with TRBD1 matching over 8 bases. The material sequenced was PBMCs or T cells enriched from blood (not recorded which). The clonotype originates from a woman aged 45-60 years who had been exposed to COVID-19. CDR3: CASSEIGDREQYF. DNA for the CDR3: TGTGCCAGCAGTGAAATAGGGGACAGGGAGCAGTACTTC.